Presented here are 12 T cell receptor beta chains from one specimen sequenced in a study of blood T cell repertoires in COVID-19. Clones were read by immunoSEQ multiplex PCR, and TCRdb kept only the in-frame ones, dropping some. The table includes some 230,000 clones, approximately 84% detected once. The specimen sequenced was PBMCs or T cells enriched from blood (not recorded which). These receptors came from a man aged 40-49 years who had recovered from COVID-19.

The chain links TRBV4-3 to TRBJ1-2; the D is unclear. There are 18 residues in the CDR3. V was pared by 1 base and J by 2 bases, with 20 bases between. Germline V gives CDR1 LGHNA, CDR2 YSLEER. The CDR3 DNA is TGCGCCAGCAGCCAAGGCTCCCCCTCGGTTGGTTTAAACTATGGCTACACCTTC. Translation: CASSQGSPSVGLNYGYTF.

The sample holds a few counts of this clone. V and J are TRBV15 and TRBJ1-2; no clear D gene. Germline V CDR1 and CDR2: LNHNV, YYDKDF (reference sequence). Trimming stripped 5 bases from V and 2 bases from J, with 6 bases between. The CDR3 runs to 12 residues. CDR3 loop: CATSRENYGYTF. For the CDR3, the DNA is TGTGCCACCAGCCGGGAAAACTATGGCTACACCTTC.

This clone was found a few times. The rearrangement joins TRBV5-1 to TRBJ1-1, with 10 bases fitting TRBD1. The CDR3 is 16 amino acids. CDR1 and CDR2 from the germline V gene are SGHRS and YFSETQ. The V gene end was trimmed by 0 bases and the J gene end by 4 bases; junction bases not matched to a gene: 6. CDR3 region: CASSLGMTGGVTEAFF. The CDR3 nucleotides are TGCGCCAGCAGCTTGGGGATGACAGGGGGCGTCACTGAAGCTTTCTTT.

The V call is TRBV9, the J call TRBJ1-1; 9 positions match TRBD1. The CDR3 runs to 13 residues. Germline CDR1 and CDR2: SGDLS and YYNGEE. The V and J ends lost 3 bases and 7 bases, in that order; junction bases with no gene match: 4. The CDR3 loop is CASSAQGAIEAFF. CDR3 sequence (DNA): TGTGCCAGCAGCGCACAGGGGGCTATTGAAGCTTTCTTT.

This clone was observed a handful of times. In DNA, the CDR3 is TGTGCCAGCAGTGGGGACAGGGGGAATGGCGGGGAGCTGTTTTTT. This sequence encodes CASSGDRGNGGELFF. The chain is built from TRBV2 and TRBJ2-2; 11 bases line up with TRBD1. This CDR3 contains 15 residues. Trimming cost V 4 bases and J 7 bases; bases outside gene matches: 5. CDR1 is SNHLY, CDR2 FYNNEI, per germline.

The chain employs TRBV6-2 or TRBV6-3 and TRBJ2-7; 10 nucleotides align to TRBD1. Germline V CDR1 and CDR2: MNHEY, SVGEGT. The CDR3 has 14 amino acids. V gave up 2 bases and J gave up 3 bases; unmatched junction bases: 1. CDR3 in DNA: TGTGCCAGCAGTTACGGACAGGGGGTCTACGAGCAGTACTTC. Translation gives CASSYGQGVYEQYF.

The CDR3 DNA reads TGTGCCAGCAGCAAAGATGGGGGGGCGCCTGGAAACACCATATATTTT. It codes for CASSKDGGAPGNTIYF. This chain connects TRBV7-9 to TRBJ1-3, with D possibly matching TRBD1 (6 bases). V lost 5 bases and J 2 bases, leaving 16 bases between the germline ends. This CDR3 contains 16 residues. CDR1 and CDR2 (germline): SEHNR, FQNEAQ (reference sequence).

V is TRBV7-2 and J is TRBJ1-2; maybe TRBD1 (5 bases). Germline CDR1 SGHTA, CDR2 FQGNSA. Trimming left V 5 bases short and J 4 bases short, with 14 bases between. The CDR3 sequence is 14 residues long. This CDR3 reads CASSLGTSGYGYTF. The CDR3 nucleotides read TGTGCCAGCAGCCTCGGGACTTCGGGCTATGGCTACACCTTC.

The CDR3 protein is CASSLQGAANTGELFF. The CDR3 DNA follows: TGTGCCAGCTCGCTTCAGGGGGCCGCCAACACCGGGGAGCTGTTTTTT. The chain is built from TRBV18 and TRBJ2-2; 8 bases fit TRBD1. The CDR3 covers 16 residues. Germline-derived CDR1 and CDR2 are KGHSH and LQKENI. After removal of 6 bases from V and 2 bases from J, the junction contained 8 bases not matched to a gene.

The genes are TRBV11-2 and TRBJ1-5; D gene uncertain. Trimming pared 3 bases from V and 4 bases from J, leaving 7 bases between. The CDR3 runs to 13 residues. The germline gives CDR1 SGHAT, CDR2 FQNNGV. The CDR3 coding sequence is TGTGCCAGCAGCTTGAGAGGGAATCAGCCCCAGCATTTT. Encoded protein: CASSLRGNQPQHF.

The gene calls are TRBV5-5 and TRBJ2-2; no definite D call. Trimming took off 0 bases at V and 4 bases at J, with 13 bases between the two ends. Germline loops: CDR1 SGHKS, CDR2 YYEKEE (reference sequence). The CDR3 has 16 amino acids. CDR3 DNA sequence: TGTGCCAGCAGCTTGGCCGGGTGGTCTGGCACCGGGGAGCTGTTTTTT. This translates into CASSLAGWSGTGELFF. Full variable domain (missing parts from reference TRBV5-5 and TRBJ2-2): DAGVTQSPTHLIKTRGQQVTLRCSPISGHKSVSWYQQVLGQGPQFIFQYYEKEERGRGNFPDRFSARQFPNYSSELNVNALLLGDSALYLCASSLAGWSGTGELFFGEGSRLTVL.

The chain links TRBV6-5 to TRBJ1-1, with 7 bases lining up with TRBD1. Trimming at V came to 7 bases and at J to 11 bases, leaving 13 bases not matched to a gene. CDR1 and CDR2 from the germline V gene are MNHEY and SVGAGI. The CDR3 sequence is 13 residues long. CDR3 in amino acids: CASIQGENLAAFF. CDR3 sequence (DNA): TGTGCCAGCATCCAGGGGGAAAATCTCGCGGCTTTCTTT.